The subject of this entry is one T cell receptor (beta chain). Its antigen remains unidentified. Other DNA sequences within the sample encode an identical CDR3. In germline, CDR1 is ENHRY, CDR2 SYGVKD. There are 15 residues in the CDR3. V lost 4 bases, J lost 0 bases, and 10 bases lay in between. Some clones are missing from TCRdb's copy, which holds only in-frame ones; the method was immunoSEQ multiplex PCR. The data show approximately 740,000 clones, around 92% seen once. The naive CD8 fraction comprised CD45RO-negative cells positively selected for CCR7 and excluded terminally differentiated effector memory CD45RA+ cells. All of the donors resided in Nashville, Tennessee, and each was a Caucasian adult. The data were obtained in a study of shared clonotypes between healthy human individuals. Whole-study findings and limits: For sorted subsets, rarefaction showed incomplete sequencing despite large depth. Genetic and exposure-history diversity was limited by the small donor number.

The chain uses TRBV10-3 and TRBJ2-1, with D possibly being TRBD1 or TRBD2 (5 bases each). Sequences were obtained from naive CD8+ T cells sorted from blood. This clonotype originated in a man younger than 45 in good health. CDR3 DNA: TGTGCCATCAGTGGGGGGAGCAGCTCCTACAATGAGCAGTTCTTC. Its translation: CAISGGSSSYNEQFF.